The T cell receptor beta chain under discussion was sequenced for a study of cytomegalovirus exposure and HLA in healthy donors. The CDR3 sequence is 17 residues long. Trimming shortened V by 5 bases and J by 4 bases, and 23 bases separated the two germline ends. Per the germline V gene, CDR1 is MNHEY and CDR2 is SMNVEV (reference sequence). PCR amplification relied on 60 Vbeta primers (plus 13 Jbeta primers). Method: immunoSEQ multiplex PCR; TCRdb's copy keeps in-frame clones and lacks some. The sample lists around 190,000 clones, around 87% seen once, with 1.5% to 2% in the top ten. The receptor was isolated from a woman aged 18-29 years in good health and CMV-seronegative. J is TRBJ1-2 and V is TRBV27; D ambiguous. Specimen: PBMCs. The chain's CDR3 is CASSPNTDRFSSYGYTF. As DNA, the CDR3 is TGTGCCAGCAGTCCTAATACAGATAGGTTTTCTTCCTATGGCTACACCTTC.